One and the same sample provided the 23 T cell receptor beta chains below, sequenced in a study of T-cell reconstitution after alpha-beta-depleted transplantation in children. Construction of the TCRbeta library involved unique molecular identifiers. TCRdb re-analysed the PCR reads in MiXCR, keeping a single row per CDR3 protein. The table lists approximately 400,000 distinct CDR3 sequences, approximately 11% of them singletons. The sequencing used PBMCs from the stem cell graft donor, collected from the stem cell graft. All receptors derive from a human donor who donated a stem cell graft to a child with acute myeloid leukemia.

The chain carries TRBV9 and TRBJ2-7, with TRBD1 matching 11 bases. V lost 1 base and J lost 3; bases outside the gene matches: 9. Germline CDR1 is SGDLS and CDR2 is YYNGEE. The CDR3 is made up of 17 amino acids. As DNA, the CDR3 is TGTGCCAGCAGCGTATTGCCGGGACAGGGGGTCGGCTACGAGCAGTACTTC. It translates to CASSVLPGQGVGYEQYF.

The chain links TRBV10-2 to TRBJ2-7; TRBD1 aligns across 9 bases. J was trimmed by 1 base and V by 5 bases; bases with no gene match: 12. This CDR3 comprises 17 residues. The germline V gene encodes CDR1 WSHSY and CDR2 SAAADI. This chain's CDR3 is CASSPGQGFRDSYEQYV. In nucleotides, the CDR3 is TGCGCCAGCAGTCCGGGACAGGGATTCCGTGATTCCTACGAGCAGTACGTC.

There are a few counts of this clonotype. The chain recombines TRBV12-3 or TRBV12-4 with TRBJ1-5; 7 positions agree with TRBD1. V was clipped by 3 bases and J by 4 bases; unmatched bases: 3. This CDR3 is built from 14 residues. The chain's CDR3 is CASSFVQGNQPQHF. The CDR3 DNA follows: TGTGCCAGCAGTTTCGTACAGGGGAATCAGCCCCAGCATTTT.

This clonotype was observed a few times. The chain carries TRBV12-3 or TRBV12-4 and TRBJ2-7; 7 bases are a match to TRBD1. This CDR3 is built from 13 residues. V shed 5 bases, J shed 6 bases, and the junction held 7 bases outside the gene matches. The CDR3 bases are TGTGCCAGCAGTCCTACAGGGGAATTCGAGCAGTACTTC. It yields the protein CASSPTGEFEQYF.

This chain uses TRBV10-2 with TRBJ2-4, with 8 positions matching TRBD1. Germline-derived CDR1 and CDR2 are WSHSY and SAAADI. V shed 0 bases, J shed 3 bases, and the junction held 1 base outside the gene matches. This CDR3 comprises 15 residues. The CDR3 region is CASSESTGVKNIQYF. DNA of the CDR3: TGCGCCAGCAGTGAGTCGACAGGGGTCAAAAACATTCAGTACTTC.

Ten or more counts support this clonotype. This chain uses TRBV20-1 with TRBJ1-2; D may be TRBD1 (5 bases). Between the trimmed V and J ends, which lost 0 bases and 8 bases, there was a span of 16 bases. CDR3 length: 14 amino acids. The germline V gene has CDR1 DFQATT and CDR2 SNEGSKA (reference sequence). The CDR3 here is CSARDSGRVRGYTF. In nucleotides, the CDR3 is TGCAGTGCTAGAGATAGCGGCAGGGTTCGGGGCTACACCTTC.

This clonotype turned up a few times. The V call is TRBV12-3 or TRBV12-4, the J call TRBJ1-4; D gene uncertain. This CDR3 is 16 amino acids long. V was clipped by 5 bases and J by 0 bases, with 13 bases between them. DNA for the CDR3: TGTGCCAGCAGTCCGGCAGGTTACGCAACTAATGAAAAACTGTTTTTT. Translation: CASSPAGYATNEKLFF.

There are a few counts of this clonotype. The chain couples TRBV6-5 to TRBJ2-1; weak D call: TRBD2 (5 bases). The CDR3 has 15 residues. CDR1 MNHEY and CDR2 SVGAGI come from the germline V gene. Trimming pared 3 bases from V and 0 bases from J, leaving 9 bases between. As DNA, the CDR3 is TGTGCCAGCAGTTATTTGGCGGGCTCCTACAATGAGCAGTTCTTC. Its protein product is CASSYLAGSYNEQFF.

The V and J genes are TRBV20-1 and TRBJ2-7; TRBD1 matches 7 bases. Germline V gene lookup returns CDR1 DFQATT and CDR2 SNEGSKA (reference sequence). The junction had 5 bases not matched to a gene; V was cut back by 3 bases and J by 3 bases. This CDR3 has 13 residues. The CDR3 loop reads CSARRQGYYEQYF. CDR3 in DNA: TGCAGTGCTAGGCGACAGGGCTACTACGAGCAGTACTTC.

This clonotype was recorded many times. The rearrangement uses TRBV10-2 and TRBJ2-2; 7 bases agree with TRBD1. The junction had 5 bases not matched to a gene; V was cut back by 6 bases and J by 4 bases. The CDR3 runs to 14 residues. CDR1 and CDR2 (germline): WSHSY, SAAADI. CDR3: CASRPDRTTGELFF. DNA of the CDR3: TGCGCCAGCAGGCCGGACAGGACCACCGGGGAGCTGTTTTTT.

This clonotype was recorded a few times. The chain links TRBV21-1 to TRBJ2-7; the D segment call TRBD2 is taken from the table without a DNA check. TRBV21-1 is shown as a pseudogene. The CDR3 loop spans 16 amino acids. The CDR3 is CASSIMGLNTRYEQYF. In nucleotides, the CDR3 is TGTGCCAGCAGCATCATGGGACTGAACACCCGATACGAGCAGTACTTC.

In DNA form, the CDR3 reads TGCAGCGTTTCAGAGTTTAACTATGGCTACACCTTC. The encoded protein is CSVSEFNYGYTF. The chain has TRBV29-1 and TRBJ1-2; D is unclear. V dropped 5 bases and J dropped 1 base, with 8 bases sitting between them. The CDR3 runs 12 residues. Germline CDR1 reads SQVTM; CDR2 reads ANQGSEA.

Only a few counts were recorded for this clonotype. V gene TRBV18 combines with J gene TRBJ1-2; the D gene is possibly TRBD1 (5 bases). Germline V lookup: CDR1 KGHSH, CDR2 LQKENI. V was shortened by 3 bases and J by 7 bases, with 9 bases between the two germline ends. The CDR3 contains 12 residues. For the CDR3, the DNA is TGTGCCAGCTCACCTCCTAGGGGTGGCTACACCTTC. Residues: CASSPPRGGYTF.

The chain has TRBV9 and TRBJ2-2; D possibly corresponds to TRBD2 (6 bases). CDR3 length equals 14 residues. Looked up from germline, CDR1 is SGDLS and CDR2 is YYNGEE. Trimming took 5 bases from V and 2 from J, leaving 10 bases between them. This CDR3 is CASSVGLNTGELFF. CDR3 in DNA: TGTGCCAGCAGTGTGGGACTTAACACCGGGGAGCTGTTTTTT.

This clonotype occurred a few times. The chain combines TRBV7-9 with TRBJ2-7; D may correspond to TRBD1 or TRBD2 (5 bases each). The CDR3 is made up of 13 amino acids. Germline CDR1 reads SEHNR; CDR2 reads FQNEAQ (reference sequence). Trimming left V 1 base short and J 6 bases short, with 10 bases between. Here the CDR3 DNA reads TGTGCCAGCAGCTTAGGGGGGACCTCCGAGCAGTACGTC. Protein product: CASSLGGTSEQYV.

This clonotype was observed at least ten times. The V and J genes are TRBV6-1 and TRBJ2-4; D uncertain. V was clipped by 0 bases and J by 7 bases, with 7 bases between them. The CDR3 runs to 13 residues. Germline V gives CDR1 MNHNS, CDR2 SASEGT. DNA of the CDR3: TGTGCCAGCAGTGAAGCGCGCCAGAACATTCAGTACTTC. Translating gives CASSEARQNIQYF.

This chain connects TRBV5-1 to TRBJ1-5; maybe TRBD1 (5 bases). The V gene's germline CDR1 is SGHRS and CDR2 YFSETQ. This CDR3 has 16 amino acids. V dropped 0 bases and J dropped 7 bases, with 17 bases sitting between them. CDR3 sequence (DNA): TGCGCCAGCAGCTTGGACAGGATGGGTGGCGGGCAGCCCCAGCATTTT. It codes for CASSLDRMGGGQPQHF.

This clonotype was observed at least ten times. This chain joins TRBV20-1 and TRBJ2-1; tentative D call: TRBD2 (5 bases). Looked up from germline, CDR1 is DFQATT and CDR2 is SNEGSKA (reference sequence). The CDR3 sequence is 13 residues long. Trimming removed 0 bases from V and 14 bases from J, with 17 bases in between. Here the CDR3 DNA reads TGCAGTGCTAGAGATCAAGTGATGGGGAGTGAGTTCTTC. Translating it yields CSARDQVMGSEFF.

This clonotype was seen a handful of times. The rearrangement links TRBV6-5 to TRBJ2-1; 12 bases are a match to TRBD1. Germline V gene lookup returns CDR1 MNHEY and CDR2 SVGAGI. V lost 6 bases, J lost 7 bases, and 1 base stayed unmatched. CDR3 size: 13 residues. As DNA, the CDR3 is TGTGCCAGCAGGGGACAGGGGGCTAATGAGCAGTTCTTC. It codes for CASRGQGANEQFF.

This clonotype was detected only a few times. The chain is built from TRBV5-1 and TRBJ1-1, with D unclear. The germline V gene has CDR1 SGHRS and CDR2 YFSETQ. V gave up 2 bases and J gave up 5 bases, with 10 bases separating them. The CDR3 is 13 amino acids. Written as DNA, the CDR3 is TGCGCCAGCAGCTTCGGCCTTGGGACTGAAGCTTTCTTT. Translating gives CASSFGLGTEAFF.

This clonotype was picked up many times. J is TRBJ2-5 and V is TRBV7-3; a possible D gene is TRBD2 (7 bases). Germline V lookup: CDR1 SGHTA, CDR2 FQGTGA. The CDR3 length is 15 residues. V lost 4 bases and J 2 bases, leaving 14 bases between the germline ends. CDR3 sequence: CASSSTAGAQETQYF. The CDR3 DNA is TGTGCCAGCAGCTCAACCGCGGGGGCACAAGAGACCCAGTACTTC. Supplemented by reference TRBV7-3 and TRBJ2-5, the full variable domain reads GAGVSQTPSNKVTEKGKYVELRCDPISGHTALYWYRQSLGQGPEFLIYFQGTGAADDSGLPNDRFFAVRPEGSVSTLKIQRTERGDSAVYLCASSSTAGAQETQYFGPGTRLLVL.

Only a few counts were recorded for this clonotype. This chain uses TRBV4-1 with TRBJ2-1, with no clear D. CDR1 is MGHRA, CDR2 YSYEKL, per germline. The CDR3 runs to 14 residues. V lost 0 bases and J 8 bases, leaving 11 bases between the germline ends. The CDR3 region has the DNA TGCGCCAGCAGCCAAGATCCTGGGGTGGATGAGCAGTTCTTC. It yields the protein CASSQDPGVDEQFF.

V and J are TRBV25-1 and TRBJ2-5, with D tentatively TRBD1 or TRBD2 (5 bases each). Germline V CDR1 and CDR2: MGHDK, SYGVNS. The V end was cut by 1 base, the J end by 4 bases, with 16 bases between. This CDR3 has 16 residues. CDR3 DNA sequence: TGTGCCAGCAGTGAATGGGGGACCTTGAAGGGAGAGACCCAGTACTTC. Protein: CASSEWGTLKGETQYF.